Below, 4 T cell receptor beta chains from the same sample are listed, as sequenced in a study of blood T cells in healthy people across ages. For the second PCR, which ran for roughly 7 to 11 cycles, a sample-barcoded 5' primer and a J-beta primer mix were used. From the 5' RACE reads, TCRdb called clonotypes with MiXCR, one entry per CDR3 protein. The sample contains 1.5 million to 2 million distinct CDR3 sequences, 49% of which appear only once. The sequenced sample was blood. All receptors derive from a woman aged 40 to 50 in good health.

Written as DNA, the CDR3 is TGTGCCACCAGGGAGGGGGGGAACAATGAGCAGTACTTC. This gives the protein CATREGGNNEQYF. The chain has TRBV15 and TRBJ2-7; possible D gene TRBD2, 7 bases. CDR1 is LNHNV and CDR2 is YYDKDF in the germline V gene (reference sequence). The CDR3 sequence is 13 residues long. The germline V and J ends were trimmed by 6 bases and 7 bases, with 16 bases remaining between them. Supplemented by reference TRBV15 and TRBJ2-7, the full variable domain reads DAMVIQNPRYQVTQFGKPVTLSCSQTLNHNVMYWYQQKSSQAPKLLFHYYDKDFNNEADTPDNFQSRRPNTSFCFLDIRSPGLGDTAMYLCATREGGNNEQYFGPGTRLTVT.

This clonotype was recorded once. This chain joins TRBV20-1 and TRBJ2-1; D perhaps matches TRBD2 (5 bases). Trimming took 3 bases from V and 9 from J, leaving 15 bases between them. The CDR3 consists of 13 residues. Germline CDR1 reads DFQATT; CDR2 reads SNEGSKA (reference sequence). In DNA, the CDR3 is TGCAGTGCTAGCCGGGGTCGGATGGGTGAGCAGTTCTTC. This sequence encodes CSASRGRMGEQFF.

CDR3 bases: TGCGCCAGCAACCTTCGGGCAGGGAACACTGAAGCTTTCTTT. Translation: CASNLRAGNTEAFF. The V call is TRBV5-1, the J call TRBJ1-1; D is ambiguous. In germline, CDR1 is SGHRS, CDR2 YFSETQ. The ends were cut back, 6 bases at V and 1 base at J, with 13 bases in the middle. This CDR3 has 14 amino acids.

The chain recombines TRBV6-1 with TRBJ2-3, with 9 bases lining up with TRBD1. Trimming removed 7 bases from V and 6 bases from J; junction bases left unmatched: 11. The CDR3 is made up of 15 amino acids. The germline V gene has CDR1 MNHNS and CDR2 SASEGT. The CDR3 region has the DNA TGTGCCAGCAAACCCGGGACAGGGTTTGGGGATACGCAGTATTTT. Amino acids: CASKPGTGFGDTQYF.